Shown below are 26 T cell receptor beta chains from a single sample sequenced in a study of cytomegalovirus exposure and HLA in healthy donors. The study ran its PCR with 60 Vbeta and 13 Jbeta primers. Method: immunoSEQ multiplex PCR; TCRdb's copy keeps in-frame clones and lacks some. Of 100,000 to 150,000 clones listed, just under 80% are singletons. The sample comprised PBMCs. Receptors originate from a male donor in good health and CMV-seronegative.

The V gene is TRBV7-2, the J gene TRBJ2-5; D may be TRBD2 (6 bases). Trimming took 1 base from V and 5 from J, leaving 11 bases between them. Germline-derived CDR1 and CDR2 are SGHTA and FQGNSA. This CDR3 region has 14 residues. The CDR3 sequence is CASSLVGGVETQYF. CDR3 DNA sequence: TGTGCCAGCAGCTTAGTCGGCGGGGTGGAGACCCAGTACTTC.

This chain links TRBV9 with TRBJ2-7; perhaps TRBD2 as D (6 bases). Germline V gene data show CDR1 as SGDLS and CDR2 as YYNGEE. The CDR3 consists of 15 residues. Trimming shortened V by 0 bases and J by 4 bases, and 14 bases separated the two germline ends. Here the CDR3 DNA reads TGTGCCAGCAGCGTAGCGGGAGTTGGGGCTTACGAGCAGTACTTC. It encodes CASSVAGVGAYEQYF.

The chain links TRBV10-3 to TRBJ2-1, with a tentative D call TRBD2 (6 bases). The V end was cut by 2 bases, the J end by 6 bases, with 8 bases between. The CDR3 sequence is 13 residues long. Per germline, CDR1 ENHRY and CDR2 SYGVKD. CDR3 DNA sequence: TGTGCCATCAGTGAGCTAGCGACCAATGAGCAGTTCTTC. Amino acid sequence: CAISELATNEQFF.

CDR3 sequence reads: CASSSHEVNTEAFF. The CDR3 DNA follows: TGTGCCAGCAGTTCCCACGAGGTTAACACTGAAGCTTTCTTT. V is TRBV6-5 and J is TRBJ1-1, with D uncertain. Germline-derived CDR1 and CDR2 are MNHEY and SVGAGI. The V end lost 4 bases, the J end lost 2 bases, and 11 bases lay between the germline ends. The CDR3 consists of 14 residues.

The chain couples TRBV9 to TRBJ2-1, with 8 bases fitting TRBD2. V was clipped by 7 bases and J by 4 bases; unmatched bases: 7. The CDR3 is 14 amino acids. The V gene's germline CDR1 is SGDLS and CDR2 YYNGEE. The CDR3 is CASQAGAGYNEQFF. CDR3 nucleotide sequence: TGTGCCAGCCAAGCGGGGGCCGGTTACAATGAGCAGTTCTTC.

The chain couples TRBV2 to TRBJ2-5; TRBD2 aligns across 10 bases. Germline CDR1 is SNHLY and CDR2 is FYNNEI. This CDR3 comprises 13 residues. The junction had 4 bases not matched to a gene; V was cut back by 11 bases and J by 1 base. The CDR3 DNA sequence: TGTGCCGGTAGCGGGGGGAGCCAAGAGACCCAGTACTTC. Its translation is CAGSGGSQETQYF.

The V call is TRBV6-5, the J call TRBJ1-1, with D uncertain. Trimming removed 0 bases at V and 3 bases at J, with 11 bases between. The CDR3 is 15 residues long. The germline gives CDR1 MNHEY, CDR2 SVGAGI. This chain's CDR3 is CASSYSGRPDTEAFF. CDR3 bases: TGTGCCAGCAGTTACTCGGGCAGGCCGGACACTGAAGCTTTCTTT.

This clone was counted between two and nine times. The CDR3 spells CASSLITGGTGELFF. The CDR3 region has the DNA TGCGCCAGCAGCTTAATTACAGGGGGCACCGGGGAGCTGTTTTTT. This chain links TRBV5-1 with TRBJ2-2, with TRBD1 matching over 8 bases. From germline, CDR1 is SGHRS and CDR2 YFSETQ. V shed 2 bases and J 4 bases; nucleotides not matched to a gene: 4. The length of the CDR3 is 15 residues.

The chain recombines TRBV10-3 with TRBJ1-2; D perhaps matches TRBD1 (6 bases). Trimming stripped 2 bases from V and 7 bases from J, with 17 bases between. Germline assignment: CDR1 ENHRY and CDR2 SYGVKD. This CDR3 is built from 15 residues. CDR3 nucleotides: TGTGCCATCAGTGAGAGAGGATACAGGGAGGGTGGCTACACCTTC. Translated, it gives CAISERGYREGGYTF.

This clone has only one observation. The chain recombines TRBV6-5 with TRBJ2-7, with 9 bases matching TRBD1. The CDR3 is 14 amino acids. Per germline, CDR1 MNHEY and CDR2 SVGAGI. V dropped 5 bases and J dropped 4; count of bases not matched to a gene: 6. CDR3 loop: CASSKTGGGYEQYF. Written as DNA, the CDR3 is TGTGCCAGCAGTAAAACAGGGGGCGGGTACGAGCAGTACTTC.

The V and J genes are TRBV5-1 and TRBJ1-2, with D tentatively TRBD1 (6 bases). Trimming shortened V by 4 bases and J by 2 bases, and 15 bases separated the two germline ends. Germline CDR1 and CDR2: SGHRS and YFSETQ. This CDR3 contains 15 residues. CDR3 sequence (DNA): TGCGCCAGCAGCCCCCTTGTGGGGGCCAACTATGGCTACACCTTC. It translates to CASSPLVGANYGYTF.

The chain carries TRBV30 and TRBJ2-1; 10 bases match TRBD2. Germline values: CDR1 GTSNPN, CDR2 SVGIG (reference sequence). The V segment lost 0 bases and the J segment 7 bases; nucleotides outside the gene matches: 9. The CDR3 extends over 16 amino acids. CDR3 sequence reads: CAWSVSKRGGRNEQFF. The CDR3 nucleotides read TGTGCCTGGAGTGTGTCGAAGCGGGGGGGCCGTAATGAGCAGTTCTTC.

The rearrangement links TRBV5-1 to TRBJ1-6; D perhaps matches TRBD1 (5 bases). CDR1 and CDR2 (germline): SGHRS, YFSETQ. This CDR3 contains 13 residues. V was pared by 4 bases and J by 9 bases, with 11 bases between. DNA for the CDR3: TGCGCCAGCAGCCCCGAGGACATTTCACCCCTCCACTTT. It is translated as CASSPEDISPLHF.

This clone was picked up a small number of times. The CDR3 loop is CASSLVEFSYEQYF. The CDR3 bases are TGTGCCAGCAGCTTAGTCGAGTTCTCCTACGAGCAGTACTTC. The rearrangement links TRBV7-2 to TRBJ2-7; D unresolved. Per germline, CDR1 SGHTA and CDR2 FQGNSA. V was trimmed by 1 base and J by 0 bases, leaving 7 bases between them. This CDR3 is built from 14 residues.

J is TRBJ1-2 and V is TRBV30; D remains ambiguous. The CDR3 length is 13 residues. Trimming left V 0 bases short and J 4 bases short, with 9 bases between. Germline V lookup: CDR1 GTSNPN, CDR2 SVGIG (reference sequence). The CDR3 coding sequence is TGTGCCTGGAGTGTACCGGGTACCTATGGCTACACCTTC. Translated: CAWSVPGTYGYTF.

This chain joins TRBV5-1 and TRBJ2-3; 8 bases are a match to TRBD2. The germline gives CDR1 SGHRS, CDR2 YFSETQ. After removal of 2 bases from V and 3 bases from J, the junction contained 8 bases not matched to a gene. The CDR3 consists of 16 residues. The CDR3 reads CASSLAGLGFTDTQYF. CDR3 nucleotide sequence: TGCGCCAGCAGCTTAGCGGGACTAGGATTTACAGATACGCAGTATTTT.

There are a few counts of this clone. The rearrangement links TRBV10-3 to TRBJ1-2, with 8 bases identical to TRBD1. The CDR3 covers 14 residues. CDR1 and CDR2 (germline): ENHRY, SYGVKD. V dropped 2 bases and J dropped 2; count of bases not matched to a gene: 1. The CDR3: CAISEAGGNYGYTF. The CDR3 region has the DNA TGTGCCATCAGTGAGGCAGGGGGCAACTATGGCTACACCTTC.

This clone showed up just a few times. Relative to the germline gene, one junction end is altered; a read error may explain this. The chain employs TRBV27 and TRBJ1-1; D unclear. The CDR3 totals 13 residues. Germline loops: CDR1 MNHEY, CDR2 SMNVEV (reference sequence). CDR3 nucleotide sequence: TGTGCCAGCAGTCCCGGGAAGAACGCTGAAGCTTTCTTT. This sequence encodes CASSPGKNAEAFF.

The chain couples TRBV7-2 to TRBJ2-3, with a possible D match to TRBD1 (6 bases). The CDR3 has 11 amino acids. The V gene's germline CDR1 is SGHTA and CDR2 FQGNSA. The germline V and J ends were trimmed by 11 bases and 6 bases, with 12 bases remaining between them. CDR3 region: CAEGGLDTQYF. CDR3 coding DNA: TGTGCCGAAGGGGGTTTGGATACGCAGTATTTT.

The chain joins TRBV6-5 to TRBJ2-4, with 8 bases identical to TRBD1. The V segment lost 2 bases and the J segment 0 bases; nucleotides outside the gene matches: 3. The CDR3 sequence is 16 residues long. CDR1 and CDR2 from the germline V gene are MNHEY and SVGAGI. In DNA form, the CDR3 reads TGTGCCAGCAGTTACGCCGGGACAGGAGCCAAAAACATTCAGTACTTC. This encodes CASSYAGTGAKNIQYF.

The chain joins TRBV4-1 to TRBJ1-2; D might be TRBD1 (5 bases). Germline V gene lookup returns CDR1 MGHRA and CDR2 YSYEKL. The CDR3 length is 14 residues. Trimming took 0 bases from V and 4 from J, leaving 9 bases between them. The CDR3 bases are TGCGCCAGCAGCCAAGAGGGGGGATTCTATGGCTACACCTTC. This translates into CASSQEGGFYGYTF.

V usage is TRBV10-3 and J usage is TRBJ2-7; D possibly corresponds to TRBD2 (7 bases). V was cut by 0 bases and J by 6 bases, with 9 bases left in between. The germline CDR1 and CDR2 sequences are ENHRY and SYGVKD. This CDR3 contains 13 residues. CDR3 sequence reads: CAISESGGGEQYF. The CDR3 DNA follows: TGTGCCATCAGTGAGTCGGGAGGGGGCGAGCAGTACTTC.

The J gene is TRBJ1-5, the V gene TRBV2, with D possibly being TRBD1 (6 bases). The CDR3 totals 13 residues. Germline loops: CDR1 SNHLY, CDR2 FYNNEI. The V gene lost 9 bases and the J gene lost 2 bases, with 11 bases spanning the gap. Written as DNA, the CDR3 is TGTGCCAGTTTACCAGGGGGCAATCAGCCCCAGCATTTT. It translates to CASLPGGNQPQHF.

The rearrangement joins TRBV4-3 to TRBJ2-1; D not certain. The CDR3 has 13 residues. The ends were cut back, 4 bases at V and 4 bases at J, with 8 bases in the middle. Germline V gene lookup returns CDR1 LGHNA and CDR2 YSLEER. The CDR3 DNA is TGCGCCAGCAGCCGAGGAACATACAATGAGCAGTTCTTC. Protein sequence: CASSRGTYNEQFF.

CDR3 residues: CASTGRGLSYEQYF. CDR3 nucleotide sequence: TGTGCCAGCACCGGTCGGGGTCTCTCCTACGAGCAGTACTTC. The rearrangement joins TRBV2 to TRBJ2-7, with a weak D call TRBD2 (5 bases). The CDR3 is made up of 14 amino acids. The V gene lost 7 bases and the J gene lost 0 bases, with 13 bases spanning the gap. Germline V gene sequence: CDR1 SNHLY, CDR2 FYNNEI.

This rearrangement joins TRBV6-5 to TRBJ2-7, with D unclear. This CDR3 is built from 15 residues. V was pared by 5 bases and J by 0 bases, with 14 bases between. Germline CDR1 MNHEY, CDR2 SVGAGI. The CDR3 region has the DNA TGTGCCAGCAGTCCCCGGTTAGTCCGCTCCTACGAGCAGTACTTC. This codes for CASSPRLVRSYEQYF.